A single sample gave rise to the 11 T cell receptor beta chains below, sequenced in a study of vaccination and CD4 T cells after COVID-19. An Oncomine TCR Beta short-read assay was used to sequence the DNA from cultured CD4+ T cells. Each CDR3 protein gets one entry after TCRdb re-called the PCR reads with MiXCR. The sample holds 5,500 to 8,000 distinct CDR3 sequences; roughly 74% are singletons and the top ten take around 14%. These receptors' antigens are unknown. The treatment: 10-day PBMC culture with coronavirus spike peptide pools or control peptides (ViraFEST assay). The specimen sequenced was CD4+ T cells from blood, cultured in vitro. Receptors originate from a human donor who had recovered from COVID-19.

The sample holds a few counts of this clonotype. The chain is built from TRBV7-2 and TRBJ1-5, with 7 nucleotides matching TRBD1. J lost 7 bases, V lost 5 bases, and 11 bases had no gene match. The CDR3 covers 15 residues. The germline V gene encodes CDR1 SGHTA and CDR2 FQGNSA. CDR3 loop: CASSPQASGGQPQHF. The CDR3 nucleotides are TGTGCCAGCAGCCCGCAAGCGTCAGGGGGGCAGCCCCAGCATTTT.

The chain links TRBV20-1 to TRBJ2-7; maybe TRBD2 (5 bases). The CDR3 is 12 residues long. V shed 0 bases and J shed 9 bases, with 12 bases lying between them. Germline CDR1 is DFQATT and CDR2 is SNEGSKA (reference sequence). CDR3 loop: CSARDPGEGQYF. In nucleotides, the CDR3 is TGCAGTGCTAGAGACCCCGGAGAGGGGCAGTACTTC.

This sequence joins TRBV20-1 and TRBJ2-2; possibly TRBD2 for D (6 bases). The germline V and J ends were trimmed by 1 base and 4 bases, with 13 bases remaining between them. CDR3 length equals 15 residues. Per the germline V gene, CDR1 is DFQATT and CDR2 is SNEGSKA (reference sequence). DNA of the CDR3: TGCAGTGCTAGAGTAACGTTGGGGGGCACCGGGGAGCTGTTTTTT. It yields the protein CSARVTLGGTGELFF.

This chain connects TRBV7-3 to TRBJ2-2; 14 bases match TRBD2. CDR1 and CDR2 from the germline V gene are SGHTA and FQGTGA. V lost 5 bases and J lost 5; bases outside the gene matches: 4. The length of the CDR3 is 16 residues. CDR3 loop: CASSPRTSGRTGELFF. CDR3 DNA: TGTGCCAGCAGCCCCAGGACTAGCGGGAGGACCGGGGAGCTGTTTTTT.

V is TRBV12-3 or TRBV12-4 and J is TRBJ1-6; D perhaps matches TRBD1 (6 bases). The germline V and J ends were trimmed by 4 bases and 5 bases, with 12 bases remaining between them. The CDR3 is 15 residues long. The CDR3 DNA sequence: TGTGCCAGCAGTTCCCAGGGGAAGGATAATTCACCCCTCCACTTT. Protein: CASSSQGKDNSPLHF.

The chain is built from TRBV11-2 and TRBJ2-1; TRBD2 matches 7 bases. This CDR3 region has 13 residues. The V and J ends lost 10 bases and 9 bases, in that order; junction bases with no gene match: 12. The V gene's germline CDR1 is SGHAT and CDR2 FQNNGV. The CDR3 loop reads CATRGEGRGEQFF. As DNA, the CDR3 is TGTGCCACCCGGGGGGAGGGAAGGGGTGAGCAGTTCTTC.

J is TRBJ2-7 and V is TRBV27; TRBD1 matches at 11 bases. Trimming cost V 3 bases and J 4 bases; bases outside gene matches: 14. Per the germline V gene, CDR1 is MNHEY and CDR2 is SMNVEV (reference sequence). This CDR3 has 18 residues. The CDR3 nucleotides are TGTGCCAGCAGTTTGGGCCGGGGACAGGGGGTTTCAAGGTACGAGCAGTACTTC. Residues: CASSLGRGQGVSRYEQYF.

This chain connects TRBV28 to TRBJ1-1; no reliable D call. CDR1 is MDHEN, CDR2 SYDVKM, per germline. V lost 5 bases and J 3 bases, leaving 13 bases between the germline ends. The CDR3 is 14 residues long. The CDR3 bases are TGTGCCAGCAGTCCGCCCGGGCAGTACACTGAAGCTTTCTTT. This gives the protein CASSPPGQYTEAFF.

The chain links TRBV6-5 to TRBJ1-2; no firm D call. The CDR3 extends over 14 amino acids. Per germline, CDR1 MNHEY and CDR2 SVGAGI. The ends were cut back, 2 bases at V and 2 bases at J, with 9 bases in the middle. The CDR3 coding sequence is TGTGCCAGCAGTTACCTCGGCCCGAACTATGGCTACACCTTC. Protein sequence: CASSYLGPNYGYTF.

The V gene is TRBV7-9, the J gene TRBJ1-5, with unresolved D. CDR3 length: 14 residues. Trimming removed 5 bases from V and 4 bases from J, with 12 bases in between. Germline V CDR1 and CDR2: SEHNR, FQNEAQ (reference sequence). This CDR3 reads CASSLGEVNQPQHF. The CDR3 region has the DNA TGTGCCAGCAGCCTAGGAGAAGTAAATCAGCCCCAGCATTTT.

This clonotype came up a few times. The V and J genes are TRBV27 and TRBJ1-2; D ambiguous. The germline V gene has CDR1 MNHEY and CDR2 SMNVEV (reference sequence). This CDR3 is 12 amino acids long. Deletions cut 6 bases from V and 5 bases from J, with 10 bases between. CDR3 in amino acids: CASRLDFYGYTF. CDR3 nucleotide sequence: TGTGCCAGCAGACTGGATTTTTATGGCTACACCTTC.